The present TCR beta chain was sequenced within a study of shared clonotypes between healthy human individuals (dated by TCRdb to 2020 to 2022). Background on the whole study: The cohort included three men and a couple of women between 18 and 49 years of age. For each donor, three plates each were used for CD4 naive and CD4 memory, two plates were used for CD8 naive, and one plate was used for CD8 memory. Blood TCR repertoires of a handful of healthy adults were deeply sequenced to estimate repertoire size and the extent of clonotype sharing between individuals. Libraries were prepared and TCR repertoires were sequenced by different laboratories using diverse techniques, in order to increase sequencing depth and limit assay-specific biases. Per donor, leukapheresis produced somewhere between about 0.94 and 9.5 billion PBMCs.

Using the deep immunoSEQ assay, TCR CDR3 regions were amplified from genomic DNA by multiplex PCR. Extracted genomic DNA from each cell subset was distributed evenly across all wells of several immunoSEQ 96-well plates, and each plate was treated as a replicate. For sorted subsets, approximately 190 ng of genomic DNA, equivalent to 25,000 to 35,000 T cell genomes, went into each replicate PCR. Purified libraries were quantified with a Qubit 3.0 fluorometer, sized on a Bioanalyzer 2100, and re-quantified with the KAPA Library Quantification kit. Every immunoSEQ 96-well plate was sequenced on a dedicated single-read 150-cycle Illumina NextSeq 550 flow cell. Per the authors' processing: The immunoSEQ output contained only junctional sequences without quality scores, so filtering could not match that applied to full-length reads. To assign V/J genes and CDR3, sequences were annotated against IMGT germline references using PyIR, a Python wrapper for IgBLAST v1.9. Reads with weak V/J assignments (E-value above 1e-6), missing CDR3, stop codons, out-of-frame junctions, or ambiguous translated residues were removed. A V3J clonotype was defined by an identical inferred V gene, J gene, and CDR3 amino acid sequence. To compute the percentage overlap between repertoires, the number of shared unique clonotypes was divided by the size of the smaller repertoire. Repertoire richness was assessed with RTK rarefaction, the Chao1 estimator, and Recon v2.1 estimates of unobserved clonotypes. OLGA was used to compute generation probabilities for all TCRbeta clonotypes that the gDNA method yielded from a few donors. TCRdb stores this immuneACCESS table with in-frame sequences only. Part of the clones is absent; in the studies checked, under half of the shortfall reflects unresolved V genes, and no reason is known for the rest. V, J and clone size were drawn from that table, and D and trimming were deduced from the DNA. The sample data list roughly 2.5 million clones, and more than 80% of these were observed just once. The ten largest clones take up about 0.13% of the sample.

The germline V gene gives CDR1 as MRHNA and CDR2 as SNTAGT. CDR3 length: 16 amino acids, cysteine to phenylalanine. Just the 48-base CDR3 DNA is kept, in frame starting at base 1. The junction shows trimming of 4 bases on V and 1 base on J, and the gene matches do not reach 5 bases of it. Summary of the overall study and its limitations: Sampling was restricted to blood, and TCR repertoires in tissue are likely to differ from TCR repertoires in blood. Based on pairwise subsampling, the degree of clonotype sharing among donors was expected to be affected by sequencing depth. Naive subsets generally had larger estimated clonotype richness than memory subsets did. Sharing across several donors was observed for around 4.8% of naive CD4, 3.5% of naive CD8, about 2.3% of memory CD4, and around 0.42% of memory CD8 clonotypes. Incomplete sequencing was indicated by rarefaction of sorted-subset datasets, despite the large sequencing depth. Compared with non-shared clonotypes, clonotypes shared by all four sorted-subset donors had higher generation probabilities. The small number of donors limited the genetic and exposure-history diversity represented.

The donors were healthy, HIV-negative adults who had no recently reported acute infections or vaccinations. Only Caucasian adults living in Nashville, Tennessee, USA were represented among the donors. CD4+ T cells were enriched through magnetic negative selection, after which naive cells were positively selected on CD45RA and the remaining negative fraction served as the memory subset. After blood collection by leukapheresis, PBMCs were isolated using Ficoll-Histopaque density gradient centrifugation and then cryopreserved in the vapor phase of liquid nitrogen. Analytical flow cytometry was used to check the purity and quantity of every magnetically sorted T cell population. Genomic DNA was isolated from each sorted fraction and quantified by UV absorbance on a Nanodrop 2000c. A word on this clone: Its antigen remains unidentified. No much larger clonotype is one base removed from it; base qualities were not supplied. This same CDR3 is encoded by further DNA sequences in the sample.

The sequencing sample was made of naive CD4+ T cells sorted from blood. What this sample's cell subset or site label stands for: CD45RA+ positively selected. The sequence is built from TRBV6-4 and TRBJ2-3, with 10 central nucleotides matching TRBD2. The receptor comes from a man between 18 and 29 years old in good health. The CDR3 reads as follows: CASSVLAGAGTDTQYF. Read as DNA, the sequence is TGTGCCAGCAGTGTCCTAGCGGGGGCCGGCACAGATACGCAGTATTTT.